These T cell receptor beta chains were read from a single sample in a study of CD8 T cells in Susac syndrome. TCRdb processed the immunoSEQ multiplex PCR reads anew with MiXCR; each CDR3 protein has one entry. The data contain almost 450,000 distinct CDR3 sequences, approximately 89% of them seen just once; the ten biggest clones take up about 0.12%. Sequenced material: CD8+ T cells from PBMCs. These TCRs come from a human donor with multiple sclerosis. The CDR3 runs from the conserved cysteine through the conserved F or W. A D gene is named only where the DNA matches it firmly. A row's size may be missing; if present it is once, few, many or a size class.

>TRBV3-1|15|-|TRBJ2-7|once
TGTGCCAGCAGCCAGTCACCGGGACCGGCCTACGAGCAGTACTTC
CASSQSPGPAYEQYF
>TRBV29-1|14|-|TRBJ2-7|few
TGCAGCGCCATGGACAGTAGGGTGAACTACGAGCAGTACTTC
CSAMDSRVNYEQYF
>TRBV4-2|15|-|TRBJ1-1|-
TGTGCCAGCAGCCAAGAGGACCTTAGAAGGACTGAAGCTTTCTTT
CASSQEDLRRTEAFF
>TRBV5-1|15|-|TRBJ2-7|-
TGCGCCAGCAGCTGGACCCAGGGGTTATCCTACGAGCAGTACTTC
CASSWTQGLSYEQYF
>TRBV7-6|13|-|TRBJ2-7|few
TGTGCCAGCAGCCCCCCCGACTCCTACGAGCAGTACTTC
CASSPPDSYEQYF
>TRBV4-1|19|TRBD2|TRBJ2-6|-
TGCGCCAGCAGCCAAGTTGTTGGACTAGCGGTCTCTGGGGCCAACGTCCTGACTTTC
CASSQVVGLAVSGANVLTF
>TRBV2|20|TRBD1|TRBJ2-1|-
TGTGCCAGCAGTGAATTCTTGGGTTCGGGACAGCCGAGCTCCTACAATGAGCAGTTCTTC
CASSEFLGSGQPSSYNEQFF
>TRBV6-6|15|-|TRBJ2-1|-
TGTGCCAGCAGTTACGTGAGGGCCCCGAACAATGAGCAGTTCTTC
CASSYVRAPNNEQFF
>TRBV28|15|-|TRBJ2-3|-
TGTGCCAGCACCCCGGGGGCGGCGAGCACAGATACGCAGTATTTT
CASTPGAASTDTQYF
>TRBV27|14|-|TRBJ1-1|-
TGTGCCAGCAGTCCGGGGGCTTCGAACACTGAAGCTTTCTTT
CASSPGASNTEAFF
>TRBV30|11|-|TRBJ2-7|-
TGTGCCTTGGGTACTATCTACGAGCAGTACTTC
CALGTIYEQYF
>TRBV5-8|11|-|TRBJ2-2|-
TGTGCCAACTCGAACACCGGGGAGCTGTTTTTT
CANSNTGELFF
>TRBV2|15|TRBD1|TRBJ1-1|-
TGTGCCAGCAGTGAGGGACAGGGGCTAAACACTGAAGCTTTCTTT
CASSEGQGLNTEAFF
>TRBV19|12|-|TRBJ1-1|once
TGTGCCAGTCAAGACGGATACACTGAAGCTTTCTTT
CASQDGYTEAFF
>TRBV25-1|13|-|TRBJ2-5|-
TGTGCCAGCACCGAAACGGGGGAAGAGACCCAGTACTTC
CASTETGEETQYF
>TRBV15|14|-|TRBJ2-7|-
TGTGCCACCAGCAGAGGGAGGGGGGGAAACGAGCAGTACTTC
CATSRGRGGNEQYF
>TRBV27|14|-|TRBJ1-1|-
TGTGCCAGCAGTTTTGGAACAAAGAACACTGAAGCTTTCTTT
CASSFGTKNTEAFF
>TRBV27|13|-|TRBJ1-5|-
TGTGCCAGCAGTTCCCAGGGAACTCAGCCCCAGCATTTT
CASSSQGTQPQHF
>TRBV6-1|16|-|TRBJ2-1|-
TGTGCCAGCAGGGAGGGTAGGGACACTCTCTACAATGAGCAGTTCTTC
CASREGRDTLYNEQFF
>TRBV19|15|-|TRBJ1-5|-
TGTGCCAGCATCGGACAGTCATGGGGCAATCAGCCCCAGCATTTT
CASIGQSWGNQPQHF
>TRBV4-1|14|-|TRBJ2-7|-
TGCGCCAGCAGCCTCCGTAGGGACTTCTACGAGCAGTACTTC
CASSLRRDFYEQYF
>TRBV14|12|-|TRBJ2-1|few
TGTGCCAGCAGCTGGATTGGGAATGAGCAGTTCTTC
CASSWIGNEQFF
>TRBV7-9|12|-|TRBJ1-2|-
TGTGCCAGCAGCTTAGACGGTGGGGGCTACACCTTC
CASSLDGGGYTF
>TRBV5-4|15|TRBD1|TRBJ1-1|-
TGTGCCAGCAGCTTGGGGCTGACAGGGGGCACTGAAGCTTTCTTT
CASSLGLTGGTEAFF
>TRBV9|18|TRBD1|TRBJ2-3|-
TGTGCCAGCAGCGTAGATGGTAGGGCAGGGGGTGGCACAGATACGCAGTATTTT
CASSVDGRAGGGTDTQYF
>TRBV5-4|14|-|TRBJ1-1|few
TGTGCCACCTCAGGGGTGGGGCCCAACACTGAGGCTTTCTTT
CATSGVGPNTEAFF
>TRBV30|14|TRBD1|TRBJ2-7|-
TGTGCCTGGAGTTACAGGGGAACTTCCTACGAGCAGTACTTC
CAWSYRGTSYEQYF
>TRBV19|13|-|TRBJ1-1|-
TGTGCCAGTAGTTACGCAGGGACCACTGAAGCTTTCTTT
CASSYAGTTEAFF
>TRBV30|13|-|TRBJ2-7|-
TGTGCCTGGAGTGAGAGGGGGGAAGACGAGCAGTACTTC
CAWSERGEDEQYF
>TRBV27|14|-|TRBJ2-7|-
TGTGCCAGCAGTTTACGCGGGGGCCTCTACGAGCAGTACTTC
CASSLRGGLYEQYF
>TRBV7-8|15|-|TRBJ1-1|-
TGTGCCAGCAGCTTAGAAAGGACACCCAACACTGAAACTTTCTTT
CASSLERTPNTETFF